These T cell receptor beta chains were read from a single sample in a study of identical twins. TCRdb redid the calling of the 5' RACE reads with MiXCR, one entry per CDR3 protein. The sample includes about 200,000 distinct CDR3 sequences, around a tenth of them seen just once. Input material: memory (CD45RO+) T cells sorted from blood. The source of these receptors is a woman under 30 in good health. The CDR3 runs from the conserved cysteine through the conserved F or W. Each record gives: V gene, CDR3 length, clone size, J gene, D gene, CDR3 protein, CDR3 DNA. A D gene is named only where the DNA matches it firmly. Clone size, where shown, is once, few, many, or a class for clones that have expanded.

TRBV20-1	14	.	TRBJ2-3	.	CSAPSQRSTDTQYF	TGCAGTGCTCCCTCACAGAGATCCACAGATACGCAGTATTTT
TRBV6-2/TRBV6-3	15	few	TRBJ2-3	TRBD2	CASRTPGRDTDTQYF	TGTGCCAGCAGGACCCCCGGGAGGGACACAGATACGCAGTATTTT
TRBV5-6	15	few	TRBJ1-5	TRBD1	CASSQTGLGNQPQHF	TGTGCCAGCAGCCAGACAGGGTTGGGAAATCAGCCCCAGCATTTT
TRBV7-3	13	few	TRBJ2-3	.	CASSLKGTDTQYF	TGTGCCAGCAGCTTAAAGGGAACAGATACGCAGTATTTT
TRBV12-5	14	many	TRBJ2-5	.	CASGSGPLQETQYF	TGTGCTAGTGGTTCCGGGCCGCTCCAAGAGACCCAGTACTTC
TRBV9	14	once	TRBJ2-3	TRBD2	CASSPGGLAETQYF	TGTGCCAGCAGCCCCGGAGGACTAGCGGAAACGCAGTATTTT
TRBV29-1	15	.	TRBJ2-1	.	CSVGRGWQGGNEQFF	TGCAGCGTTGGAAGGGGATGGCAGGGTGGCAATGAGCAGTTCTTC
TRBV12-3/TRBV12-4	16	many	TRBJ2-1	TRBD2	CASSSETSGMFNEQFF	TGTGCCAGCAGTTCGGAGACTAGCGGGATGTTTAATGAGCAGTTCTTC
TRBV6-6	11	many	TRBJ2-1	.	CASSYLQGRFF	TGTGCCAGCAGTTACCTCCAGGGGCGGTTCTTC
TRBV6-2/TRBV6-3	13	few	TRBJ1-2	TRBD1	CASSQRQGLGYTF	TGTGCCAGCAGTCAACGACAGGGACTAGGCTACACCTTC
TRBV18	16	.	TRBJ1-3	.	CASSYRSPVSGNTIYF	TGTGCCAGCTCTTATAGGTCTCCCGTCTCTGGAAACACCATATATTTT
TRBV3-1	17	few	TRBJ2-3	TRBD2	CASSRTSGGAGTDTQYF	TGTGCCAGCAGCCGGACTAGCGGGGGGGCGGGCACAGATACGCAGTATTTT
TRBV11-3	16	.	TRBJ2-3	TRBD2	CASSLDWASGDDTQYF	TGTGCCAGCAGCTTAGATTGGGCTAGCGGAGACGATACGCAGTATTTT
TRBV15	15	.	TRBJ1-1	.	CATSRERTVNTEAFF	TGTGCCACCAGCAGAGAAAGGACGGTGAACACTGAAGCTTTCTTT
TRBV3-1	16	many	TRBJ2-1	.	CASSQDGQSSFNEQFF	TGTGCCAGCAGCCAAGACGGACAGAGCAGCTTCAATGAGCAGTTCTTC
TRBV28	14	few	TRBJ1-6	.	CASSPNNYNSPLHF	TGTGCCAGCAGTCCGAATAACTATAATTCACCCCTCCACTTT
TRBV5-6	13	few	TRBJ1-1	.	CASSGMNDPEAFF	TGTGCCAGCAGCGGTATGAACGATCCTGAAGCTTTCTTT